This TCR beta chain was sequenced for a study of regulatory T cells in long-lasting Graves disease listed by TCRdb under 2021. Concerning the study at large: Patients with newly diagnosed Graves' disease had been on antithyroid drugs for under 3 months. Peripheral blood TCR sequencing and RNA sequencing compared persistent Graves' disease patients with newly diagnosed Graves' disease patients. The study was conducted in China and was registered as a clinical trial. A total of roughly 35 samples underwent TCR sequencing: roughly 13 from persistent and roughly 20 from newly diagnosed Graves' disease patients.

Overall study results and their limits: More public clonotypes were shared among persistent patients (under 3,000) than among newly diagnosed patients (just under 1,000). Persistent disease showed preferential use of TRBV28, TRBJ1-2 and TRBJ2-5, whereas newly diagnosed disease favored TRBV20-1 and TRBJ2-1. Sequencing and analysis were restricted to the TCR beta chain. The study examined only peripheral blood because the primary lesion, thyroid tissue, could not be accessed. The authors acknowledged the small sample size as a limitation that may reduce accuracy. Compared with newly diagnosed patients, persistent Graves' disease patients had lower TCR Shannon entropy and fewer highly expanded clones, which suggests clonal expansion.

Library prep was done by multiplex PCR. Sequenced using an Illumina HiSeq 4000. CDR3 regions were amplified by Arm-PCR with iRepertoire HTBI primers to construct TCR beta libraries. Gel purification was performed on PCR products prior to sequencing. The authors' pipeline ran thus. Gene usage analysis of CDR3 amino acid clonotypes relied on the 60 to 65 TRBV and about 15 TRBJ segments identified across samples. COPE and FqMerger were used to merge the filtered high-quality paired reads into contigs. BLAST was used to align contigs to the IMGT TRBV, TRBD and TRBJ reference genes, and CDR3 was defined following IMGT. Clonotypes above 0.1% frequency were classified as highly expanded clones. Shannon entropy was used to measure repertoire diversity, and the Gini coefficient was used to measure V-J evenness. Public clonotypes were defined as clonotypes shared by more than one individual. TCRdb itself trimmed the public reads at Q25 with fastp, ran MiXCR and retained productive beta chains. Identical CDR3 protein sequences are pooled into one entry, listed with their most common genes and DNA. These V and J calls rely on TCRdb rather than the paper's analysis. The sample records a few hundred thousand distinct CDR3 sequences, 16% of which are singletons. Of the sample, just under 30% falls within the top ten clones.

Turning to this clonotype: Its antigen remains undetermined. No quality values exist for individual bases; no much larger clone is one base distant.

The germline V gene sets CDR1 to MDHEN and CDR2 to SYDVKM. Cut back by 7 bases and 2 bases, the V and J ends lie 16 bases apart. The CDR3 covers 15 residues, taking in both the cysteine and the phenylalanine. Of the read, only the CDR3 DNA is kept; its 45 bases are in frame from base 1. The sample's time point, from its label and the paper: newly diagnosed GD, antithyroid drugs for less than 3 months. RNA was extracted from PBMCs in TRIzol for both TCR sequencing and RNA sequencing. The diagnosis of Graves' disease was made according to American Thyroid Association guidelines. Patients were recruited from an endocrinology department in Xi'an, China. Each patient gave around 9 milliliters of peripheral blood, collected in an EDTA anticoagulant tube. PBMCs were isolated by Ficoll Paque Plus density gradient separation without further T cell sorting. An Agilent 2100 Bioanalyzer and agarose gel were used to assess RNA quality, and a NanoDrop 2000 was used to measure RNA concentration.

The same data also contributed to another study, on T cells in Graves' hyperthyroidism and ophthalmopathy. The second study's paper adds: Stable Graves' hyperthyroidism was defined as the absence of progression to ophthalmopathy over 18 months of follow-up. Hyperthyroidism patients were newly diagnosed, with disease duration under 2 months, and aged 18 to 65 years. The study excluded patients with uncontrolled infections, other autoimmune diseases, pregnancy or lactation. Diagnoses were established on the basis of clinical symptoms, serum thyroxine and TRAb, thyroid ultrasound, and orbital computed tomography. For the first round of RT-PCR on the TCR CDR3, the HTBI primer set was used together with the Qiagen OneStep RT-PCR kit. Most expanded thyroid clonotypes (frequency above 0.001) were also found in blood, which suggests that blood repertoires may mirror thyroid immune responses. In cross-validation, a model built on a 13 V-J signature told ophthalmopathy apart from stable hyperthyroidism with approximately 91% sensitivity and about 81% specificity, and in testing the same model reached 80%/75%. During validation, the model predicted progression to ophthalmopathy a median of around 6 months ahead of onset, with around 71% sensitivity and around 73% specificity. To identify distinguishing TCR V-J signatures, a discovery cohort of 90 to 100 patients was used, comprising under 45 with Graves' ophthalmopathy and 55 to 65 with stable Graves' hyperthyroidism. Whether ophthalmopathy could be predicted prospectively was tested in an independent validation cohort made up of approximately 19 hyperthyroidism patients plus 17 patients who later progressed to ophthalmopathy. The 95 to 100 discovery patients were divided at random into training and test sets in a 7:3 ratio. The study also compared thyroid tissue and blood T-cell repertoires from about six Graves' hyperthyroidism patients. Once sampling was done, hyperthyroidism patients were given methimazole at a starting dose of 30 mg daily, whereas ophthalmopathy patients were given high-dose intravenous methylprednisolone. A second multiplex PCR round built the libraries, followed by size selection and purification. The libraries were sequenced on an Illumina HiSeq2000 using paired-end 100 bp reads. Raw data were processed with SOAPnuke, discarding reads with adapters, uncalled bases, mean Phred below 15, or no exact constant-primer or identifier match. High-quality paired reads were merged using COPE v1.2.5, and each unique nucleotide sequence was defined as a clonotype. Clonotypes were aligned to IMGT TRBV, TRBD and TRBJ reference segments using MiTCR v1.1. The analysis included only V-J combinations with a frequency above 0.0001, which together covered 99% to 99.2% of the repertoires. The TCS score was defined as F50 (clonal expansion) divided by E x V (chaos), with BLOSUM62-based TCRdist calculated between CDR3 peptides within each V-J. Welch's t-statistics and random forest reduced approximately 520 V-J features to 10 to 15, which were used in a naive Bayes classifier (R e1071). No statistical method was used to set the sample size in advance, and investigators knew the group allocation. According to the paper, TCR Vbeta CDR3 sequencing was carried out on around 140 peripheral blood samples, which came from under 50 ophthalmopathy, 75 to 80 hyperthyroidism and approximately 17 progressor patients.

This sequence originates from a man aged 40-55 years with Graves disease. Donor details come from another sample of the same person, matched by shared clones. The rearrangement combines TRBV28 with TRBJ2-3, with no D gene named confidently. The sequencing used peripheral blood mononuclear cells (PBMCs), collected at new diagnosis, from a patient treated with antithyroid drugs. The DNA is TGTGCCAGCACAAGAGAAGGCAGGACCACAGATACGCAGTATTTT. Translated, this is CASTREGRTTDTQYF.